This entry lists 2 T cell receptor beta chains sequenced from one sample in a study of OX40 agonist ivuxolimab in advanced cancers. Sequencing was performed with immunoSEQ multiplex PCR; in TCRdb, only in-frame clones are kept and a portion is missing. Seen here are some 60,000 clones, roughly 86% observed once, and the top ten hold approximately 1.1%. This specimen was CD4+ or CD8+ T cells sorted from blood, taken in a trial of the OX40 agonist ivuxolimab. These receptors were collected from an adult with an advanced solid tumor such as melanoma, head and neck, liver or kidney cancer.

The V call is TRBV7-9, the J call TRBJ1-3; 8 bases are shared with TRBD1. The CDR3 is made up of 15 amino acids. Germline trimming cut 3 bases from V and 2 bases from J; bases unmatched to any gene: 3. Germline values: CDR1 SEHNR, CDR2 FQNEAQ (reference sequence). CDR3 nucleotides: TGTGCCAGCAGCTTTGGACAGGGACCTGGAAACACCATATATTTT. This sequence encodes CASSFGQGPGNTIYF.

The J gene is TRBJ1-5, the V gene TRBV21-1. TRBV21-1 is described as a pseudogene. The CDR3 is made up of 11 amino acids. The CDR3 coding sequence is TGTGCCAGCGGCGATCCGGAGCCCCAGCATTTT. Translated: CASGDPEPQHF.